The 8 T cell receptor beta chains in this list originate from one sample, sequenced in a study of T cell repertoires in cytomegalovirus infection. TCRdb independently ran MiXCR on the reads; one entry per CDR3 protein. Altogether fewer than 350,000 distinct CDR3 sequences are present, more than 8% being singletons, with the ten largest covering about 3.9%. Sequenced input: PBMCs. Source of these receptors: a human donor in good health (CMV status not recorded). Some clones in this sample may be carry-over from other donors' samples.

Details on this clonotype: A read error may produce the germline difference seen at one junction end. CDR3 bases: TGTGCCACCACCCTATACATTCGACCGGGACAGGGAACTGACGAGAAGTACTTC. The encoded protein is CATTLYIRPGQGTDEKYF. V and J are TRBV24-1 and TRBJ2-7, with 9 bases lining up with TRBD1. CDR3 length: 18 residues. Germline V gene data show CDR1 as KGHDR and CDR2 as SFDVKD.

The chain employs TRBV20-1 and TRBJ2-1; 12 bases are a match to TRBD2. The V gene end was trimmed by 3 bases and the J gene end by 5 bases; junction bases not matched to a gene: 5. This CDR3 comprises 15 residues. The germline CDR1 and CDR2 sequences are DFQATT and SNEGSKA (reference sequence). The CDR3 reads CSASSLAGGDNEQFF. CDR3 nucleotide sequence: TGCAGTGCTAGTAGTCTAGCGGGGGGGGACAATGAGCAGTTCTTC.

In its sample, this clonotype was seen many times. The chain joins TRBV7-2 to TRBJ2-7; 10 bases are a match to TRBD1. Looked up from germline, CDR1 is SGHTA and CDR2 is FQGNSA. The CDR3 runs to 16 residues. The V segment lost 4 bases and the J segment 0 bases; nucleotides outside the gene matches: 6. This chain's CDR3 is CASSSGQGSSSYEQYF. CDR3 nucleotides: TGTGCCAGCAGCTCGGGACAGGGGTCTAGCTCCTACGAGCAGTACTTC. Using reference TRBV7-2 and TRBJ2-7 for the parts outside the CDR3, the full variable domain is GAGVSQSPSNKVTEKGKDVELRCDPISGHTALYWYRQSLGQGLEFLIYFQGNSAPDKSGLPSDRFSAERTGGSVSTLTIQRTQQEDSAVYLCASSSGQGSSSYEQYFGPGTRLTVT.

To note about this clonotype: Without the conserved terminal phenylalanine or tryptophan, this CDR3 likely stems from a read error. The V call is TRBV29-1, the J call TRBJ1-1, with D unresolved. Trimming took 4 bases from V and 6 from J, leaving 12 bases between them. Germline V CDR1 and CDR2: SQVTM, ANQGSEA. The CDR3 totals 12 residues. CDR3 sequence (DNA): TGCAGCGTTGCGAGGGAGGGAGCTGAAGCTTTCATT. This encodes CSVAREGAEAFI.

This clonotype was observed a handful of times. This sequence joins TRBV7-2 and TRBJ2-5; tentative D call: TRBD2 (7 bases). Between the trimmed V and J ends, which lost 6 bases and 1 base, there was a span of 21 bases. Germline values: CDR1 SGHTA, CDR2 FQGNSA. The CDR3 runs to 17 residues. The CDR3 reads CASSLGGGGGVQETQYF. CDR3 sequence (DNA): TGTGCCAGCAGTCTGGGGGGCGGGGGAGGTGTCCAAGAGACCCAGTACTTC.

This clonotype came up many times. This chain connects TRBV27 to TRBJ2-4; TRBD1 might be the D (5 bases). V was clipped by 5 bases and J by 1 base, with 12 bases between them. CDR1 and CDR2 (germline): MNHEY, SMNVEV (reference sequence). This CDR3 comprises 15 residues. CDR3 amino acids: CASSRAGLAKNIQYF. The CDR3 bases are TGTGCCAGCAGTCGCGCAGGGTTGGCCAAAAACATTCAGTACTTC.

This clonotype was counted a few times. The rearrangement links TRBV7-2 to TRBJ2-5; D is possibly TRBD2 (6 bases). From germline, CDR1 is SGHTA and CDR2 FQGNSA. This CDR3 has 14 amino acids. Trimming stripped 0 bases from V and 7 bases from J, with 12 bases between. CDR3 loop: CASSLAGQEGTQYF. CDR3 nucleotide sequence: TGTGCCAGCAGCTTAGCGGGTCAGGAGGGGACCCAGTACTTC. The full variable domain, with the rest looked up from reference TRBV7-2 and TRBJ2-5, is GAGVSQSPSNKVTEKGKDVELRCDPISGHTALYWYRQSLGQGLEFLIYFQGNSAPDKSGLPSDRFSAERTGGSVSTLTIQRTQQEDSAVYLCASSLAGQEGTQYFGPGTRLLVL.

The chain carries TRBV4-3 and TRBJ2-4; D possibly corresponds to TRBD2 (7 bases). The CDR3 loop spans 19 amino acids. CDR1 and CDR2 from the germline V gene are LGHNA and YSLEER. V shed 1 base and J shed 3 bases, with 22 bases lying between them. This CDR3 reads CASSQGGGALKVGKNIQYF. In DNA form, the CDR3 reads TGCGCCAGCAGCCAAGGTGGGGGGGCCCTTAAAGTCGGCAAAAACATTCAGTACTTC.